The clone carrying this TCR beta chain was recorded only once. Its antigen is currently unknown. These data are taken from a study of PD-1 blockade in classical Hodgkin lymphoma. As for the study in general: Once every 2 weeks, patients received intravenous nivolumab at 3 mg/kg. Findings and caveats of the study: In newly diagnosed patients, baseline TCR diversity was reportedly below that of healthy donors. Those patients who began receiving nivolumab less than 1 year after ASCT had lower diversity, and they were excluded. Repertoire difference causes, possibly disease activity or prior therapy, remain undefined.

The data were produced by immunoSEQ multiplex PCR, yet TCRdb's version contains in-frame clones alone and is incomplete. The table has fewer than 25,000 clones, approximately 81% seen once; the top ten hold 7.5% to 9.5%. Autologous stem cell transplantation was followed by relapse in every patient, and brentuximab vedotin exposure varied. The V and J ends lost 10 bases and 2 bases, in that order; junction bases with no gene match: 8. Germline lookup yields CDR1 SEHNR and CDR2 FQNEAQ (reference sequence). This CDR3 contains 14 residues. The receptor comes from a human donor with classical Hodgkin lymphoma. This chain uses TRBV7-9 with TRBJ2-3, with 8 bases fitting TRBD1. The sample here was peripheral blood mononuclear cells (PBMCs), taken before the second cycle of nivolumab. The CDR3 DNA follows: TGTGCCAAGACAGGGGATGGGGACACAGATACGCAGTATTTT. It translates to CAKTGDGDTDTQYF.